One and the same sample provided the 2 T cell receptor beta chains below, sequenced in a study of cytomegalovirus exposure and HLA in healthy donors. 60 Vbeta and 13 Jbeta primers were used in PCR. TCRdb's table, derived via immunoSEQ multiplex PCR, lists solely in-frame clones and lacks some. Of a few hundred thousand clones detected, about 81% appear once; the ten largest clones hold less than 8.5%. Sequences were obtained from PBMCs. Receptors originate from a woman aged 55 to 70 in good health and CMV-seropositive.

The count of this clone is one. The chain uses TRBV5-1 and TRBJ2-3; D possibly corresponds to TRBD1 (6 bases). The V end lost 3 bases, the J end lost 0 bases, and 14 bases lay between the germline ends. In germline, CDR1 is SGHRS, CDR2 YFSETQ. This CDR3 has 16 amino acids. CDR3 in amino acids: CASSYTGPPSTDTQYF. CDR3 bases: TGCGCCAGCAGCTATACAGGGCCCCCTAGCACAGATACGCAGTATTTT.

This clone was counted a single time. The chain links TRBV5-4 to TRBJ1-2; D is unresolved. Deletions cut 4 bases from V and 4 bases from J, with 8 bases between. The CDR3 loop spans 12 amino acids. The germline gives CDR1 SGHNT, CDR2 YYREEE (reference sequence). The CDR3 loop reads CASSTDTYGYTF. The CDR3, as DNA: TGTGCCAGCAGCACTGACACCTATGGCTACACCTTC.